This TCR beta chain was profiled in a study of blood T cell repertoires in COVID-19. At the level of the study: COVID-19 samples from acute and convalescent phases originated in the United States, Italy and Spain. From T cells, B-cell-depleted T cells, or PBMCs came the material, which was cDNA or gDNA.

Original data processing: From reference gene primer amplification, estimates of nucleated cell counts were derived. The table came from immunoSEQ multiplex PCR; TCRdb's copy has only in-frame clones and leaves some out. The D gene and trimming were derived from the DNA, and the V and J assignments and clone size from that table. In the table there are 250,000 to 350,000 clones, around 90% of which are singletons. Germline lookup yields CDR1 SGHRS and CDR2 YFSETQ. The CDR3 consists of 14 residues. V lost 1 base and J lost 2, with 9 bases in between. This TCR was sampled from a woman aged 45-59 years who had recovered from COVID-19. The V gene is TRBV5-1, the J gene TRBJ2-5, with D hard to call. The sample comprised peripheral blood. DNA of the CDR3: TGCGCCAGCAGCTTGAATACAGCACAAGAGACCCAGTACTTC. It yields the protein CASSLNTAQETQYF.